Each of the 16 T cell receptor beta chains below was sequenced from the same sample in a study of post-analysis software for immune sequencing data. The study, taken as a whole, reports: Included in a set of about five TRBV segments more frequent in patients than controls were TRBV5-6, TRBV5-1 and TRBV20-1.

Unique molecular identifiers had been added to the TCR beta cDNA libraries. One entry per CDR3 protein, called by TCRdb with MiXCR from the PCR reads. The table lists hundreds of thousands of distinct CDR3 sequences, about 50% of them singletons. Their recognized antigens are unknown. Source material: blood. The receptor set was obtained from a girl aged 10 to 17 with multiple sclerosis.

CDR3: CASSYSNSLAGAGKNIQYF. CDR3 DNA: TGTGCCAGCAGTTACTCGAATTCTCTAGCGGGAGCAGGCAAAAACATTCAGTACTTC. The chain is built from TRBV6-5 and TRBJ2-4; 10 bases align to TRBD2. This CDR3 comprises 19 residues. Per germline, CDR1 MNHEY and CDR2 SVGAGI. V shed 0 bases and J 3 bases; nucleotides not matched to a gene: 11.

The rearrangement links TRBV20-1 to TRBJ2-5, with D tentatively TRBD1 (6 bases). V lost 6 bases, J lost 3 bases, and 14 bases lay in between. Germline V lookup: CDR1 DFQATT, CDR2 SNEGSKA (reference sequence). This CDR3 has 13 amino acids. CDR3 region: CSAPGTYEETQYF. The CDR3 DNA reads TGCAGTGCCCCCGGGACATACGAAGAGACCCAGTACTTC.

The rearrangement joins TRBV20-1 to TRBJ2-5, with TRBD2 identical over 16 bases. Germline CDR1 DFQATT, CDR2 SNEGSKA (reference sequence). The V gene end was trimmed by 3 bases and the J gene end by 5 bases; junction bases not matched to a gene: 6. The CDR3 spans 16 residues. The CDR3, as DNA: TGCAGTGCTAGGGGGACTAGCGGGAGGGCCCAGGAGACCCAGTACTTC. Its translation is CSARGTSGRAQETQYF.

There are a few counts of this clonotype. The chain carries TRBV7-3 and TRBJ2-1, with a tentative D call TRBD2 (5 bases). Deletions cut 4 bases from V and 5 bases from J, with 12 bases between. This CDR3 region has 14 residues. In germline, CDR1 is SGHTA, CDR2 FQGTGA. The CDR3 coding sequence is TGTGCCAGCAGCTCCCCGGGGTCCGACAATGAGCAGTTCTTC. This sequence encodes CASSSPGSDNEQFF.

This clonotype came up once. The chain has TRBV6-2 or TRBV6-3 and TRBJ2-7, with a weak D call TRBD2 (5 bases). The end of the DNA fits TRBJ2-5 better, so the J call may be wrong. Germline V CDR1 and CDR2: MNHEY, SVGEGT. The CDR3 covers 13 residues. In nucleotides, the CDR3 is TGTGCCAGCAGTTCCTCGGAGGTAGAGACCCAGTACTTC. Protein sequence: CASSSSEVETQYF.

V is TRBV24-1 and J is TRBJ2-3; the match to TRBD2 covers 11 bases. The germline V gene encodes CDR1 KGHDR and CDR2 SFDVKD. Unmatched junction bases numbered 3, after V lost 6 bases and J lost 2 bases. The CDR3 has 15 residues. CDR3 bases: TGTGCCACCAGTCCGACTAGCGGGAACACAGATACGCAGTATTTT. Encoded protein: CATSPTSGNTDTQYF.

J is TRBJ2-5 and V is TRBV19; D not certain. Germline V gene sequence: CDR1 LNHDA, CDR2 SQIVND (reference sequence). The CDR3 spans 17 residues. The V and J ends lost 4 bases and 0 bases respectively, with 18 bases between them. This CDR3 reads CASSRPPDGQYQETQYF. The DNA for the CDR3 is TGTGCCAGTAGTAGGCCCCCTGATGGCCAGTACCAAGAGACCCAGTACTTC.

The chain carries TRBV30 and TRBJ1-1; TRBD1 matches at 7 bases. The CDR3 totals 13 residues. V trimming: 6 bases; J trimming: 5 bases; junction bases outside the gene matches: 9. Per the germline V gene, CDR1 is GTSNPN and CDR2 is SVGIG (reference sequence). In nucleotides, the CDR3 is TGTGCCTGCAATAGACAGGGTGGGACTGAAGCTTTCTTT. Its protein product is CACNRQGGTEAFF.

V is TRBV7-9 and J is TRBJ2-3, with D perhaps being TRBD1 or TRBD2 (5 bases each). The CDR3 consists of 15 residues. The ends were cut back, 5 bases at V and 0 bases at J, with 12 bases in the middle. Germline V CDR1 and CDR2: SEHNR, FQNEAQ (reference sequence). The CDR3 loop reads CASSQLEGSTDTQYF. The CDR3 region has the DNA TGTGCCAGCAGCCAGCTTGAGGGGAGCACAGATACGCAGTATTTT.

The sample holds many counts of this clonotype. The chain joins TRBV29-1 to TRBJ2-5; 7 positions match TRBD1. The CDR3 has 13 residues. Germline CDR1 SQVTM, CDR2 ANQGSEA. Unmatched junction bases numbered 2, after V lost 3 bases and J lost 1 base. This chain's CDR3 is CSVDGTAQETQYF. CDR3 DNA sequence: TGCAGCGTTGACGGGACAGCCCAAGAGACCCAGTACTTC.

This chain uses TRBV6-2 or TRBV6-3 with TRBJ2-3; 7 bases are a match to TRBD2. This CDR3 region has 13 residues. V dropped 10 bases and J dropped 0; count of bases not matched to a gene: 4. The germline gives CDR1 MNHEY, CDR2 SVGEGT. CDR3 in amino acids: CATSGTSTDTQYF. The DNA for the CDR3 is TGTGCCACCAGCGGGACCAGCACAGATACGCAGTATTTT.

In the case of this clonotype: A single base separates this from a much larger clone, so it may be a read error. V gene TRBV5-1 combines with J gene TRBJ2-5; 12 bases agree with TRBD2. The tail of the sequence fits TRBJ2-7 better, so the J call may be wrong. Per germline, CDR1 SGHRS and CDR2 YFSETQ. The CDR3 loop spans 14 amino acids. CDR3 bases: TGCGCCAGCAGCCGGACTAGCGGGACCGACGAGCAGTACTTC. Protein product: CASSRTSGTDEQYF.

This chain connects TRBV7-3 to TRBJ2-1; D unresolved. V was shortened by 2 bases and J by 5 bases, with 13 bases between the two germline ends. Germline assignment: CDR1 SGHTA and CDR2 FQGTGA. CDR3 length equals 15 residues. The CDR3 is CASSLHWGPNNEQFF. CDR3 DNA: TGTGCCAGCAGCTTACACTGGGGTCCGAACAATGAGCAGTTCTTC.

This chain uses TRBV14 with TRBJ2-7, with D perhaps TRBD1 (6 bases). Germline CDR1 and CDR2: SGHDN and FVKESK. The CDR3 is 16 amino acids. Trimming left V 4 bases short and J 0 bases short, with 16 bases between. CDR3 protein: CASSRVGARSSYEQYF. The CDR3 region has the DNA TGTGCCAGCAGCCGTGTGGGGGCACGGAGCTCCTACGAGCAGTACTTC.

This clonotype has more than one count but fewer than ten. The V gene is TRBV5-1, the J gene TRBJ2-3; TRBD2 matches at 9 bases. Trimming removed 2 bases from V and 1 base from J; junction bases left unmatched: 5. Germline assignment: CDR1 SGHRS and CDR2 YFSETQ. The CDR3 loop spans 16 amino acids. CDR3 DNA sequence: TGCGCCAGCAGCTTAATTAGCGGGAGTGGCACAGATACGCAGTATTTT. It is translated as CASSLISGSGTDTQYF.

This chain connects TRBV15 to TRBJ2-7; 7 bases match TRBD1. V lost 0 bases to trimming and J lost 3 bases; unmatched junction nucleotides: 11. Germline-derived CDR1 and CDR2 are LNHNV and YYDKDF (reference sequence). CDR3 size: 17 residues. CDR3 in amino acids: CATSRDHPAGGIYEQYF. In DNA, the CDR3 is TGTGCCACCAGCAGAGATCACCCGGCAGGGGGTATCTACGAGCAGTACTTC.